The source of this T cell receptor beta chain is a study of neurological immune-mediated disorders. CDR3 length: 14 residues. The V end lost 5 bases, the J end lost 9 bases, and 17 bases lay between the germline ends. Germline CDR1 PRHDT, CDR2 FYEKMQ (reference sequence). This clonotype was seen ten or more times. TCRdb reprocessed the 5' RACE reads via MiXCR and lists one record per CDR3 protein. Of roughly 100,000 distinct CDR3 sequences listed, roughly 3.5% are singletons. V is TRBV13 and J is TRBJ2-4; D tentatively fits TRBD1 or TRBD2 (5 bases each). The origin of this receptor is a woman under 30 with multiple sclerosis. The sample was PBMCs. In nucleotides, the CDR3 is TGTGCCAGCAGCCCCGGGACCGATTTGGCCATTCAGTACTTC. Amino acid sequence: CASSPGTDLAIQYF. The full variable domain, completed using reference TRBV13 and TRBJ2-4, is AAGVIQSPRHLIKEKRETATLKCYPIPRHDTVYWYQQGPGQDPQFLISFYEKMQSDKGSIPDRFSAQQFSDYHSELNMSSLELGDSALYFCASSPGTDLAIQYFGAGTRLSVL.